A selection of T cell receptor beta chains follows, all from one sample in a study of siplizumab effects on memory and regulatory T cells. TCRdb keeps only in-frame clones here, not all; method: immunoSEQ multiplex PCR. The sample shows just under 85,000 clones, approximately 86% of them seen only once. The sequenced sample was Tregs sorted from blood. The receptors come from a human donor in good health. Both conserved end residues are part of each CDR3. A D gene is named only where the DNA matches it firmly. Size is omitted from some rows. Given values are once, few, many or a class for expanded clones.

V gene,J gene,D gene,clone size,CDR3 DNA,CDR3 protein
TRBV6-6,TRBJ1-1,TRBD1,.,TGTGCCAGCAGTTACCCGACAGGGGTCTCGGGAACTGAAGCTTTCTTT,CASSYPTGVSGTEAFF
TRBV9,TRBJ1-1,.,.,TGTGCCAGCAGCGTAGGGGTATCAGGGCCCACGAACACTGAAGCTTTCTTT,CASSVGVSGPTNTEAFF
TRBV18,TRBJ2-2,.,.,TGTGCCAGCTCACAACAAGGGTCCCCCCGGAGCGGGGAGCTGTTTTTT,CASSQQGSPRSGELFF
TRBV4-1,TRBJ1-3,.,.,TGCGCCAGCAGCCAAGATCCGGCAGGGGCTGGAAACACCATATATTTT,CASSQDPAGAGNTIYF
TRBV10-1,TRBJ2-7,TRBD1,.,TGCGCCAGCAGTTTAGACAGGGCGGGCGAGCAGTACTTC,CASSLDRAGEQYF
TRBV2,TRBJ2-3,TRBD2,.,TGTGCCACGGACTACGGGGGGGCGAGAGATACGCAGTATTTT,CATDYGGARDTQYF
TRBV4-2,TRBJ2-7,.,.,TGTGCCAGCAGCCCTAGGGAATGGTACGAGCAGTACTTC,CASSPREWYEQYF
TRBV30,TRBJ1-6,.,.,TGTGCCTGTAAGGGAGGGAGAGAATCACCCCTCCACTTT,CACKGGRESPLHF
TRBV19,TRBJ2-7,TRBD1,few,TGTGCCAGTAGTATTCCGGGACAGGCCCCCTACGAGCAGTACTTC,CASSIPGQAPYEQYF
TRBV10-3,TRBJ2-7,TRBD1,.,TGTGCCATCAGCCACACGGGACAGGACTACGAGCAGTACTTC,CAISHTGQDYEQYF
TRBV6-1,TRBJ2-3,TRBD1,.,TGTGCCAGCAGTGTCACGGGACAGGTCAGGTTT,CASSVTGQVRF
TRBV6-5,TRBJ1-2,.,.,TGTGCCAGCAGAACCGACAACGTCTATGGCTACACCTTC,CASRTDNVYGYTF
TRBV7-2,TRBJ2-2,.,.,TGTGCCAGCAGCTTAGTCGGCGGGGGCAACACCGGGGAGCTGTTTTTT,CASSLVGGGNTGELFF
TRBV18,TRBJ1-1,.,.,TGTGCCAGCTCATCAGAGCTCTTGAACACTGAAGCTTTCTTT,CASSSELLNTEAFF
TRBV5-1,TRBJ2-3,TRBD2,.,TGCGCCAGCACACGGACTAGCGGGGCTAGCACAGATACGCAGTATTTT,CASTRTSGASTDTQYF
TRBV5-6,TRBJ1-2,.,.,TGTGCCAGCACCGAAAACGGACTGCTACTAGCCTATGGCTACACCTTC,CASTENGLLLAYGYTF
TRBV5-1,TRBJ2-5,.,.,TGCGCCAGCAGCTTGGTTGGGCTGGGACAAGAGACCCAGTACTTC,CASSLVGLGQETQYF
TRBV29-1,TRBJ1-3,.,.,TGCAGCGTCGGAAGGGATGCTGGAAACACCATATATTTT,CSVGRDAGNTIYF
TRBV2,TRBJ1-5,.,once,TGTGCCAGTTCCGGGACCCCTGATCAGCCCCAGCATTTT,CASSGTPDQPQHF
TRBV7-7,TRBJ2-7,TRBD1,.,TGTGCCAGCAGCTCCCGGGACAGGGGGTACGAGCAGTACTTC,CASSSRDRGYEQYF
TRBV7-8,TRBJ2-2,TRBD2,.,TGTGCCAGCAGCTTTCGACTAGCGGGGGTCGGGGAGCTGTTTTTT,CASSFRLAGVGELFF
TRBV10-3,TRBJ1-1,.,.,TGTGCCATCAGCAGCAGGGTCGGCACTGAAGCTTTCTTT,CAISSRVGTEAFF
TRBV4-3,TRBJ2-7,.,.,TGCGCCAGCAGCCAAGAGGGCGGAACTGAGCAGTACTTC,CASSQEGGTEQYF
TRBV7-7,TRBJ2-5,TRBD2,.,TGCGCCAGCAGCCAAGGGGCGGGGGGCCCAGAGACCCAGTACTTC,CASSQGAGGPETQYF
TRBV4-3,TRBJ2-1,.,.,TGCGCCAGCAGCCCGGGGGGACAGACCAATGAGCAGTTCTTC,CASSPGGQTNEQFF
TRBV5-4,TRBJ2-7,TRBD2,.,TGTGCCAGCAGCCCGGGGGGGCAGTACGAGCAGTACTTC,CASSPGGQYEQYF
TRBV7-9,TRBJ1-6,.,few,TGTGCCAGCAGCCAGACAGGTTGGAATTCACCCCTCCACTTT,CASSQTGWNSPLHF
TRBV5-1,TRBJ2-3,TRBD1,.,TGCGCCAGCAGCCCTCGGGACAGGGGAACCACAGATACGCAGTATTTT,CASSPRDRGTTDTQYF
TRBV28,TRBJ2-1,TRBD1,.,TGTGCCAGCAGCTGGGGACAGGGTTCCTACAATGAGCAGTTCTTC,CASSWGQGSYNEQFF
TRBV5-8,TRBJ1-1,TRBD1,.,TGTGCCAGCAGCTTGACAGGGGGCTTAATGAACACTGAAGCTTTCTTT,CASSLTGGLMNTEAFF
TRBV6-1,TRBJ1-5,.,.,TGTGCCAGCAGTGCCGGGACAACCTCTTCGGAGCCCCAGCATTTT,CASSAGTTSSEPQHF
TRBV5-1,TRBJ2-5,TRBD2,.,TGCGCCAGCAGCTTAGCGGGGGGGCGCGAGACCCAGTACTTC,CASSLAGGRETQYF
TRBV5-1,TRBJ1-3,.,.,TGCGCCAGCAGCTCGTCAGGGGCCTCCGGAAACACCATATATTTT,CASSSSGASGNTIYF
TRBV10-1,TRBJ2-7,TRBD2,.,TGCGCCAGCCACCTGTCGGGACTAAGCCACTACGAGCAGTACTTC,CASHLSGLSHYEQYF
TRBV18,TRBJ1-5,TRBD1,.,TGTGCCAGCTCGCAAATCGGGACAGGACATCAGCCCCAGCATTTT,CASSQIGTGHQPQHF
TRBV9,TRBJ2-5,.,.,TGTGCCAGCAGCTTCACAGGGTTTATTTCACAAGAGACCCAGTACTTC,CASSFTGFISQETQYF
TRBV2,TRBJ2-7,TRBD2,.,TGTGCCAGCAGAGCTAGCGGGGGACCCTACGAGCAGTACTTC,CASRASGGPYEQYF
TRBV9,TRBJ1-2,.,once,TGTGCCAGCAGCCCAGTGGGCAGGGGAAACTACACCTTC,CASSPVGRGNYTF
TRBV2,TRBJ2-1,TRBD2,.,TGTGCCAGCAGACGCGGGCTCTCTAGCGGGGGAAACAATGAGCAGTTCTTC,CASRRGLSSGGNNEQFF
TRBV7-2,TRBJ2-3,TRBD2,.,TGTGCCAGCAGCTTAGTTGAGCGGGGGGCACACACAGATACGCAGTATTTT,CASSLVERGAHTDTQYF
TRBV11-2,TRBJ1-4,.,.,TGTGCCAGCAGCTTAACAGGGTATGAAAAACTGTTTTTT,CASSLTGYEKLFF
TRBV5-1,TRBJ1-1,TRBD1,.,TGCGCCAGCAGCACTGGACAGGACACTGAAGCTTTCTTT,CASSTGQDTEAFF
TRBV27,TRBJ2-7,TRBD2,.,TGTGCCAGCAGTCGGAGGGGACTAACCACCTACGAGCAGTACTTC,CASSRRGLTTYEQYF
TRBV6-1,TRBJ2-3,.,.,TGTGCCAGCAGTGGGCGACAGGAGAGGACAGATACGCAGTATTTT,CASSGRQERTDTQYF
TRBV5-1,TRBJ2-1,.,.,TGCGCCAGCAGCTTGGCCAGGTTTCGCCAGGGTGTGTATGAGCAGTTCTTC,CASSLARFRQGVYEQFF